Listed here is a single T cell receptor beta chain. CDR3 length equals 16 residues. The trim removed 0 bases at V and 10 bases at J, leaving 10 bases unmatched. The germline V gene has CDR1 LGHDT and CDR2 YNNKEL (reference sequence). In the source study's methods: Reference gene primer amplification yielded estimated nucleated cell counts. Generated by immunoSEQ multiplex PCR, the TCRdb table keeps only in-frame clones and is missing some. The V and J calls and clone size are taken from that table; D and trimming were inferred from the DNA. This table has a few hundred thousand clones, approximately 80% appearing once. The data were obtained in a study of blood T cell repertoires in COVID-19. For the study at large: COVID-19 samples from acute and convalescent phases originated in the United States, Italy and Spain. PBMCs, B-cell-depleted T cells, or T cells provided the cDNA or gDNA that made up the material.

Sequencing input: peripheral blood. This rearrangement joins TRBV3-1 (or the pseudogene TRBV3-2) to TRBJ2-1, with 9 positions matching TRBD2. The origin of this receptor is a man aged 25-40 years who had recovered from COVID-19. This CDR3 reads CASSQDPLAGWGEQFF. The CDR3 nucleotides are TGTGCCAGCAGCCAAGACCCGCTAGCGGGGTGGGGCGAGCAGTTCTTC.